The 7 T cell receptor beta chains in this list originate from one sample, sequenced in a study of technical replicates of blood from four donors. The assay was immunoSEQ multiplex PCR, and TCRdb's table has in-frame clones only and misses some. The sample carries tens of thousands of clones, 85% to 95% recorded once. Source material: T cells isolated from PBMCs. The receptor set was obtained from a human donor in good health.

This chain connects TRBV11-3 to TRBJ2-7; no clear D gene. Trimming cost V 1 base and J 3 bases, with 4 bases left between them. The CDR3 consists of 12 residues. CDR1 is SGHNT and CDR2 is YENEEA in the germline V gene. The CDR3 protein is CASSLVYYEQYF. DNA of the CDR3: TGTGCCAGCAGCTTAGTTTACTACGAGCAGTACTTC.

The chain employs TRBV6-5 and TRBJ2-5, with D possibly matching TRBD1 (5 bases). Germline V gene sequence: CDR1 MNHEY, CDR2 SVGAGI. This CDR3 has 15 amino acids. V lost 4 bases and J lost 3, with 15 bases in between. Here the CDR3 reads CASSSEDRRKETQYF. The CDR3 coding sequence is TGTGCCAGCAGTTCCGAAGACAGACGGAAAGAGACCCAGTACTTC.

The chain combines TRBV30 with TRBJ1-1; D unresolved. V lost 3 bases and J 4 bases, leaving 12 bases between the germline ends. Per the germline V gene, CDR1 is GTSNPN and CDR2 is SVGIG (reference sequence). This CDR3 spans 13 amino acids. CDR3 amino acids: CAWSVSGSTEAFF. CDR3 bases: TGTGCCTGGAGCGTATCTGGGAGCACTGAAGCTTTCTTT.

The V and J genes are TRBV21-1 and TRBJ2-1; TRBD2 is the table's D call and was not checked against the DNA. TRBV21-1 is annotated as a pseudogene. This CDR3 spans 20 amino acids. In DNA form, the CDR3 reads TGTGCCAGCAGCAAAGGAAAGGGACTAGCGGGGGGGAGAATTGGCAATGAGCAGTTCTTC. It encodes CASSKGKGLAGGRIGNEQFF.

The chain has TRBV5-1 and TRBJ2-5, with 10 bases identical to TRBD1. CDR3 length equals 16 residues. V dropped 7 bases and J dropped 2; count of bases not matched to a gene: 11. Germline V gene data show CDR1 as SGHRS and CDR2 as YFSETQ. In DNA form, the CDR3 reads TGCGCCAGCCAGCCGGGACAGGGGAGGCGTCAAGAGACCCAGTACTTC. This codes for CASQPGQGRRQETQYF.

The chain is built from TRBV19 and TRBJ1-5; 8 nucleotides agree with TRBD1. CDR3 size: 15 residues. Per germline, CDR1 LNHDA and CDR2 SQIVND (reference sequence). Trimming cost V 2 bases and J 6 bases; bases outside gene matches: 6. This chain's CDR3 is CASSISRGPSQPQHF. DNA of the CDR3: TGTGCCAGTAGTATATCCAGGGGGCCCAGTCAGCCCCAGCATTTT.

The chain uses TRBV5-1 and TRBJ2-5, with 7 bases lining up with TRBD1. There are 14 residues in the CDR3. V lost 4 bases, J lost 1 base, and 4 bases stayed unmatched. Germline loops: CDR1 SGHRS, CDR2 YFSETQ. The CDR3 DNA sequence: TGCGCCAGCAGCACCGGACAGGCCCAAGAGACCCAGTACTTC. It is translated as CASSTGQAQETQYF.